Listed here is a single TCR beta chain. The source of the sample is a study of naive and memory T cell subsets. Both TRBC1 and TRBC2 were covered by a beta constant-region primer of two equimolar oligonucleotides. TCRdb redid the calling of the UMI-ligation and nested PCR reads with MiXCR, one entry per CDR3 protein. The sample yields about 85,000 distinct CDR3 sequences, approximately 14% seen once. Sequenced: central memory CD4+ T cells from blood. The TCR originated in a human donor in good health.

CDR3 amino acids: CASSSQGPSNQPQHF. The CDR3, as DNA: TGTGCCAGCAGCTCACAGGGGCCGTCGAATCAGCCCCAGCATTTT. This chain connects TRBV7-2 to TRBJ1-5; 7 bases match TRBD1. The length of the CDR3 is 15 residues. Germline V gene data show CDR1 as SGHTA and CDR2 as FQGNSA. J was trimmed by 4 bases and V by 4 bases; bases with no gene match: 7.